The 30 T cell receptor beta chains presented below share a single source sample, sequenced in a study of shared clonotypes between healthy human individuals (dated by TCRdb to 2018 to 2020). Library creation used the immunoSEQ multiplex PCR assay. The table was pulled from immuneACCESS by TCRdb, which kept in-frame rearrangements only. Such tables lose some clones; where checked, under half of the loss comes from unresolved V genes, and the rest has no known cause. This sample is represented by around 600,000 clones; approximately 97% of them were singletons. The ten largest clonotypes hold about 0.057% of the sample. Material: naive CD4+ T cells sorted from blood. The cell subset or site label of this sample denotes: CD45RA+ positively selected. These receptor sequences come from a woman in her 30s in good health.

The chain is built from TRBV6-5 and TRBJ1-1; D ambiguous. Germline lookup yields CDR1 MNHEY and CDR2 SVGAGI. Trimming cost V 5 bases and J 1 base, with 11 bases left between them. This CDR3 is 14 amino acids long. In nucleotides, the CDR3 is TGTGCCAGCAGTGAACTGGGTTCGAACACTGAAGCTTTCTTT. Residues: CASSELGSNTEAFF.

The chain carries TRBV4-1 and TRBJ2-6; D unresolved. Germline V gene data show CDR1 as MGHRA and CDR2 as YSYEKL. The CDR3 sequence is 15 residues long. V shed 2 bases and J shed 3 bases, with 8 bases lying between them. CDR3 residues: CASSQNPNGANVLTF. The DNA for the CDR3 is TGCGCCAGCAGCCAAAACCCAAATGGGGCCAACGTCCTGACTTTC.

The chain employs TRBV19 and TRBJ2-1; 8 positions match TRBD2. The junction had 11 bases not matched to a gene; V was cut back by 7 bases and J by 9 bases. Germline V gene data show CDR1 as LNHDA and CDR2 as SQIVND (reference sequence). The CDR3 covers 14 residues. CDR3 residues: CASTRGGQVGEQFF. The DNA of the CDR3 is TGTGCCAGTACTCGCGGGGGGCAAGTAGGTGAGCAGTTCTTC.

CDR3 residues: CASSLGATGELFF. CDR3 DNA: TGTGCCAGCAGCTTAGGGGCTACCGGGGAGCTGTTTTTT. This sequence joins TRBV7-3 and TRBJ2-2, with D possibly matching TRBD1 (5 bases). Germline CDR1 and CDR2: SGHTA and FQGTGA. V dropped 2 bases and J dropped 5 bases, with 6 bases sitting between them. The CDR3 consists of 13 residues.

The genes are TRBV5-1 and TRBJ2-2; 8 bases agree with TRBD2. J was trimmed by 1 base and V by 2 bases; bases with no gene match: 4. The germline V gene has CDR1 SGHRS and CDR2 YFSETQ. The CDR3 spans 16 residues. The CDR3 sequence is CASSLNSGMNTGELFF. The DNA of the CDR3 is TGCGCCAGCAGCTTAAATAGCGGGATGAACACCGGGGAGCTGTTTTTT. Combining the CDR3 with reference TRBV5-1 and TRBJ2-2 gives the whole variable domain KAGVTQTPRYLIKTRGQQVTLSCSPISGHRSVSWYQQTPGQGLQFLFEYFSETQRNKGNFPGRFSGRQFSNSRSEMNVSTLELGDSALYLCASSLNSGMNTGELFFGEGSRLTVL.

This rearrangement joins TRBV6-6 to TRBJ2-3; 12 bases are a match to TRBD2. CDR3 length: 15 amino acids. The germline CDR1 and CDR2 sequences are MNHNY and SVGAGI (reference sequence). V lost 5 bases, J lost 4 bases, and 4 bases stayed unmatched. The CDR3 DNA follows: TGTGCCAGCAGTCCTAGCGGGAGGGCTCCAGATACGCAGTATTTT. Protein product: CASSPSGRAPDTQYF.

CDR3 coding DNA: TGTGCCAGTAGTATGACAGGGGGCCAAGAGACCCAGTACTTC. Translated: CASSMTGGQETQYF. The chain uses TRBV19 and TRBJ2-5, with 9 bases fitting TRBD1. There are 14 residues in the CDR3. Germline assignment: CDR1 LNHDA and CDR2 SQIVND (reference sequence). The V segment lost 3 bases and the J segment 1 base; nucleotides outside the gene matches: 0.

J is TRBJ2-1 and V is TRBV5-1, with D unclear. V lost 1 base to trimming and J lost 6 bases, with 5 bases between them. From germline, CDR1 is SGHRS and CDR2 YFSETQ. This CDR3 has 12 residues. The CDR3: CASSLNSNEQFF. The CDR3 DNA follows: TGCGCCAGCAGCTTGAATTCCAATGAGCAGTTCTTC.

To note about this clone: This CDR3 is also generated by other DNA sequences in the sample. The chain recombines TRBV9 with TRBJ2-3; possible D gene TRBD1, 6 bases. Germline V gene data show CDR1 as SGDLS and CDR2 as YYNGEE. The CDR3 loop spans 15 amino acids. The V gene lost 0 bases and the J gene lost 1 base, with 9 bases spanning the gap. The CDR3: CASSVAGAGTDTQYF. CDR3 in DNA: TGTGCCAGCAGCGTAGCAGGGGCAGGCACAGATACGCAGTATTTT. The variable domain in full, with the rest retrieved from reference TRBV9 and TRBJ2-3, is DSGVTQTPKHLITATGQRVTLRCSPRSGDLSVYWYQQSLDQGLQFLIQYYNGEERAKGNILERFSAQQFPDLHSELNLSSLELGDSALYFCASSVAGAGTDTQYFGPGTRLTVL.

The chain couples TRBV19 to TRBJ1-3; D call uncertain. The ends were cut back, 3 bases at V and 9 bases at J, with 12 bases in the middle. The CDR3 has 13 amino acids. In germline, CDR1 is LNHDA, CDR2 SQIVND (reference sequence). The CDR3 DNA reads TGTGCCAGTAGTATGCCGGAAAGGAGCACCATATATTTT. This codes for CASSMPERSTIYF.

This chain links TRBV6-1 with TRBJ2-3; TRBD2 aligns across 11 bases. With V trimmed by 4 bases and J by 0 bases, 3 bases remained unmatched. Germline loops: CDR1 MNHNS, CDR2 SASEGT. The CDR3 spans 16 residues. The CDR3 spells CASSGRLAGSTDTQYF. CDR3 in DNA: TGTGCCAGCAGTGGACGACTAGCGGGGAGCACAGATACGCAGTATTTT.

In regard to this clone: This specimen includes other DNA sequences encoding the same CDR3. CDR3 loop: CASSLDRSSYEQYF. The CDR3 DNA reads as TGCGCCAGCAGCTTGGACAGGAGTTCCTACGAGCAGTACTTC. The chain links TRBV5-1 to TRBJ2-7; D may be TRBD1 (5 bases). V was shortened by 0 bases and J by 1 base, with 8 bases between the two germline ends. The CDR3 covers 14 residues. Germline V lookup: CDR1 SGHRS, CDR2 YFSETQ.

The chain employs TRBV28 and TRBJ2-1; 7 bases line up with TRBD1. There are 15 residues in the CDR3. The V gene end was trimmed by 4 bases and the J gene end by 3 bases; junction bases not matched to a gene: 6. Germline V gene lookup returns CDR1 MDHEN and CDR2 SYDVKM. The CDR3 here is CASSSTGKGYNEQFF. The CDR3 DNA reads TGTGCCAGCAGTTCGACAGGGAAGGGCTACAATGAGCAGTTCTTC. The entire variable domain, with the rest obtained from reference TRBV28 and TRBJ2-1, is as follows: DVKVTQSSRYLVKRTGEKVFLECVQDMDHENMFWYRQDPGLGLRLIYFSYDVKMKEKGDIPEGYSVSREKKERFSLILESASTNQTSMYLCASSSTGKGYNEQFFGPGTRLTVL.

The chain employs TRBV12-5 and TRBJ2-1, with 7 bases identical to TRBD2. Germline CDR1 and CDR2: LGHNT and FRNRAP. The CDR3 contains 12 residues. Trimming took 4 bases from V and 8 from J; bases not matched to a gene: 2. The CDR3 loop reads CASGSSGDEQFF. The CDR3 nucleotides are TGTGCTAGTGGTTCTAGCGGCGATGAGCAGTTCTTC. Full variable domain (outside the CDR3, taken from reference TRBV12-5 and TRBJ2-1): DARVTQTPRHKVTEMGQEVTMRCQPILGHNTVFWYRQTMMQGLELLAYFRNRAPLDDSGMPKDRFSAEMPDATLATLKIQPSEPRDSAVYFCASGSSGDEQFFGPGTRLTVL.

This chain joins TRBV19 and TRBJ2-1; TRBD1 or TRBD2 may be the D gene (6 bases each). CDR3 length equals 16 residues. The V gene lost 7 bases and the J gene lost 5 bases, with 21 bases spanning the gap. Germline assignment: CDR1 LNHDA and CDR2 SQIVND (reference sequence). The CDR3 spells CASKGWQGGTNNEQFF. The DNA of the CDR3 is TGTGCCAGTAAAGGGTGGCAGGGCGGGACAAACAATGAGCAGTTCTTC. Supplemented by reference TRBV19 and TRBJ2-1, the full variable domain reads DGGITQSPKYLFRKEGQNVTLSCEQNLNHDAMYWYRQDPGQGLRLIYYSQIVNDFQKGDIAEGYSVSREKKESFPLTVTSAQKNPTAFYLCASKGWQGGTNNEQFFGPGTRLTVL.

The chain joins TRBV14 to TRBJ2-5; 11 bases fit TRBD1. After removal of 2 bases from V and 5 bases from J, the junction contained 7 bases not matched to a gene. Germline CDR1 SGHDN, CDR2 FVKESK. The CDR3 covers 16 residues. The CDR3 is CASSQRGQGAVETQYF. CDR3 nucleotides: TGTGCCAGCAGCCAACGAGGACAGGGGGCGGTGGAGACCCAGTACTTC.

The chain has TRBV5-1 and TRBJ2-5; D is undetermined. V shed 4 bases and J shed 5 bases, with 9 bases lying between them. This CDR3 has 12 amino acids. Germline V gives CDR1 SGHRS, CDR2 YFSETQ. The CDR3 DNA reads as TGCGCCAGCAGCCCCAGTAGGGAGACCCAGTACTTC. This encodes CASSPSRETQYF.

Note on this clone: Other DNA sequences of this sample code for an identical CDR3. The chain employs TRBV18 and TRBJ2-7; D might be TRBD1 or TRBD2, each matching 5 bases. Per the germline V gene, CDR1 is KGHSH and CDR2 is LQKENI. This CDR3 region has 12 residues. The V gene lost 2 bases and the J gene lost 3 bases, with 5 bases spanning the gap. The CDR3 DNA reads as TGTGCCAGCTCACCAGGGGGCTACGAGCAGTACTTC. It is translated as CASSPGGYEQYF.

The rearrangement links TRBV30 to TRBJ2-7; 7 bases match TRBD1. The germline V gene encodes CDR1 GTSNPN and CDR2 SVGIG (reference sequence). V lost 7 bases and J lost 4; bases outside the gene matches: 7. The CDR3 covers 12 residues. The CDR3: CASGSQGYEQYF. DNA of the CDR3: TGTGCCTCCGGATCACAGGGGTACGAGCAGTACTTC.

The chain carries TRBV11-2 and TRBJ1-4; 7 bases map to TRBD1. CDR3 size: 16 residues. The V gene's germline CDR1 is SGHAT and CDR2 FQNNGV. J was trimmed by 7 bases and V by 0 bases; bases with no gene match: 8. In DNA form, the CDR3 reads TGTGCCAGCAGCTTAGATCTGGTACAGGGGAGTGAAAAACTGTTTTTT. Translation gives CASSLDLVQGSEKLFF.

Concerning this clone itself: The sample holds other DNA sequences that translate to the same CDR3. This chain links TRBV27 with TRBJ1-5, with D possibly matching TRBD1 (5 bases). The germline V gene encodes CDR1 MNHEY and CDR2 SMNVEV (reference sequence). This CDR3 comprises 13 residues. V lost 3 bases and J 4 bases, leaving 7 bases between the germline ends. CDR3 protein: CASSLRGNQPQHF. CDR3 nucleotide sequence: TGTGCCAGCAGTTTGAGGGGAAATCAGCCCCAGCATTTT.

This chain joins TRBV18 and TRBJ2-7; D remains ambiguous. There are 14 residues in the CDR3. CDR1 is KGHSH and CDR2 is LQKENI in the germline V gene. Trimming removed 0 bases at V and 4 bases at J, with 10 bases between. The CDR3 DNA reads TGTGCCAGCTCACCACCTTCAGAACCTTACGAGCAGTACTTC. Translated, it gives CASSPPSEPYEQYF.

The chain has TRBV4-2 and TRBJ2-7; D is possibly TRBD1 (6 bases). The V gene's germline CDR1 is LGHNA and CDR2 YNFKEQ. The CDR3 is 15 residues long. The ends were cut back, 8 bases at V and 0 bases at J, with 17 bases in the middle. CDR3 loop: CASGTSGKSSYEQYF. CDR3 DNA: TGTGCCAGCGGGACATCCGGGAAGAGCTCCTACGAGCAGTACTTC.

This clone has only one observation. The rearrangement joins TRBV2 to TRBJ2-1; 7 bases are a match to TRBD2. Germline loops: CDR1 SNHLY, CDR2 FYNNEI. V dropped 8 bases and J dropped 6; count of bases not matched to a gene: 7. The CDR3 length is 13 residues. The CDR3 region is CASGRERGNEQFF. The DNA of the CDR3 is TGTGCCAGCGGGCGGGAGAGGGGCAATGAGCAGTTCTTC.

V is TRBV27 and J is TRBJ1-6, with 10 bases fitting TRBD1. The CDR3 spans 14 residues. V gave up 6 bases and J gave up 7 bases; unmatched junction bases: 3. The germline V gene has CDR1 MNHEY and CDR2 SMNVEV (reference sequence). The CDR3 reads CASRQTGGNSPLHF. The CDR3, as DNA: TGTGCCAGCAGGCAGACAGGGGGCAATTCACCCCTCCACTTT.

The chain uses TRBV28 and TRBJ2-7, with D perhaps assigned TRBD1 or TRBD2 (5 bases each). CDR1 is MDHEN and CDR2 is SYDVKM in the germline V gene. CDR3 length equals 13 residues. V lost 6 bases to trimming and J lost 3 bases, with 12 bases between them. The CDR3 nucleotides are TGTGCCAGCAGGGGGGAAAGCCGCTACGAGCAGTACTTC. It codes for CASRGESRYEQYF.

The chain carries TRBV7-3 and TRBJ1-2, with no clear D. In germline, CDR1 is SGHTA, CDR2 FQGTGA. Trimming stripped 5 bases from V and 8 bases from J, with 9 bases between. This CDR3 is 11 amino acids long. CDR3: CASSTSPGYTF. The CDR3 coding sequence is TGTGCCAGCAGCACAAGTCCGGGCTACACCTTC. The whole variable domain, remainder taken from reference TRBV7-3 and TRBJ1-2, is GAGVSQTPSNKVTEKGKYVELRCDPISGHTALYWYRQSLGQGPEFLIYFQGTGAADDSGLPNDRFFAVRPEGSVSTLKIQRTERGDSAVYLCASSTSPGYTFGSGTRLTVV.

The chain combines TRBV2 with TRBJ2-2; D not resolved. V was trimmed by 5 bases and J by 7 bases, leaving 8 bases between them. This CDR3 comprises 12 residues. Germline lookup yields CDR1 SNHLY and CDR2 FYNNEI. The CDR3 DNA follows: TGTGCCAGCAGTTATTTAGGCGGGGAGCTGTTTTTT. The encoded protein is CASSYLGGELFF. The variable domain in full, with the rest retrieved from reference TRBV2 and TRBJ2-2, is EPEVTQTPSHQVTQMGQEVILRCVPISNHLYFYWYRQILGQKVEFLVSFYNNEISEKSEIFDDQFSVERPDGSNFTLKIRSTKLEDSAMYFCASSYLGGELFFGEGSRLTVL.

The chain recombines TRBV2 with TRBJ2-7; tentatively, D is TRBD1 (7 bases). There are 14 residues in the CDR3. Trimming shortened V by 3 bases and J by 4 bases, and 13 bases separated the two germline ends. Germline lookup yields CDR1 SNHLY and CDR2 FYNNEI. CDR3 DNA sequence: TGTGCCAGCAGTGAGCAGGGGGGCCTATACGAGCAGTACTTC. Translated, it gives CASSEQGGLYEQYF.

Of note for this clone: Within the sample, other DNA sequences also encode this same CDR3. This rearrangement joins TRBV4-1 to TRBJ1-4; 7 bases map to TRBD1. Trimming cost V 1 base and J 5 bases; bases outside gene matches: 4. The germline CDR1 and CDR2 sequences are MGHRA and YSYEKL. The CDR3 contains 15 residues. CDR3 in DNA: TGCGCCAGCAGCCAAGTTGGGACAGCGAATGAAAAACTGTTTTTT. Residues: CASSQVGTANEKLFF.